These 21 T cell receptor beta chains share one sample of origin, sequenced in a study of shared clonotypes between healthy human individuals. Profiling relied on immunoSEQ multiplex PCR, and the TCRdb table lists in-frame clones only, not all of them. This sample carries about 450,000 clones, roughly 85% of them seen once, and the ten largest clones take 12%. The source material was PBMCs. Source of these receptors: a woman between 40 and 50 years old in good health. Some clones in this sample may be carry-over from other donors' samples.

This chain connects TRBV10-1 to TRBJ2-3, with TRBD2 matching 10 bases. The CDR3 is 17 residues long. The J segment lost 4 bases and the V segment lost 0 bases, leaving 7 bases of the junction unmatched. Germline CDR1 is WNHNN and CDR2 is SYGVQD (reference sequence). CDR3 DNA: TGCGCCAGCAGTGAGTCGAGAACTAGCGGGATTGCAGATACGCAGTATTTT. Translation: CASSESRTSGIADTQYF.

The rearrangement links TRBV27 to TRBJ1-2; D remains unclear. The CDR3 runs to 14 residues. Deletions cut 3 bases from V and 4 bases from J, with 12 bases between. The V gene's germline CDR1 is MNHEY and CDR2 SMNVEV (reference sequence). The CDR3 region is CASSFDGSRYGYTF. The CDR3 DNA reads as TGTGCCAGCAGTTTTGACGGGAGCCGCTATGGCTACACCTTC.

In this sample, this clone turned up once. The chain has TRBV27 and TRBJ2-2, with 12 bases identical to TRBD2. The germline gives CDR1 MNHEY, CDR2 SMNVEV (reference sequence). The CDR3 extends over 15 amino acids. The junction had 6 bases not matched to a gene; V was cut back by 5 bases and J by 8 bases. CDR3 DNA sequence: TGTGCCAGCAGTCCCCGGACTAGCGGGACGGGGGAGCTGTTTTTT. Encoded protein: CASSPRTSGTGELFF.

Points on this clone: With only one base between it and a far larger clone, this is likely a read error. This chain joins TRBV4-1 and TRBJ2-5; D assignment may be TRBD1 or TRBD2 (5 bases each). The last part of the DNA fits TRBJ2-7 better; the J call may be wrong. This CDR3 region has 13 residues. Germline CDR1 is MGHRA and CDR2 is YSYEKL. The CDR3 is CVSRRDLNSEQYF. CDR3 DNA sequence: TGCGTCAGCAGAAGGGACCTCAATTCCGAGCAGTACTTC.

This clone was counted between two and nine times. CDR3 loop: CASSGRGGDYGYTF. The CDR3 DNA follows: TGTGCCAGCAGCGGAAGGGGAGGGGACTATGGCTACACCTTC. The chain uses TRBV9 and TRBJ1-2, with D tentatively TRBD1 (5 bases). CDR3 length: 14 amino acids. Deletions cut 3 bases from V and 3 bases from J, with 12 bases between. Germline-derived CDR1 and CDR2 are SGDLS and YYNGEE. Full variable domain (rest looked up from reference TRBV9 and TRBJ1-2): DSGVTQTPKHLITATGQRVTLRCSPRSGDLSVYWYQQSLDQGLQFLIQYYNGEERAKGNILERFSAQQFPDLHSELNLSSLELGDSALYFCASSGRGGDYGYTFGSGTRLTVV.

The rearrangement joins TRBV28 to TRBJ1-1; TRBD1 matches at 7 bases. CDR1 is MDHEN and CDR2 is SYDVKM in the germline V gene. The trim removed 3 bases at V and 6 bases at J, leaving 10 bases unmatched. CDR3 length equals 15 residues. The DNA of the CDR3 is TGTGCCAGCAGTTTTCCCGGACAGGCGGGCGCTGAAGCTTTCTTT. This codes for CASSFPGQAGAEAFF.

CDR3 coding DNA: TGTGCCAGCAGTGCCGGGACAGGGGCGCTCGGAAACACCATATATTTT. Its protein is CASSAGTGALGNTIYF. V and J are TRBV28 and TRBJ1-3, with 10 bases that match TRBD1. Germline V gene data show CDR1 as MDHEN and CDR2 as SYDVKM. The CDR3 is made up of 16 amino acids. V was clipped by 5 bases and J by 4 bases; unmatched bases: 8.

The CDR3 reads CASSSRRGPYGYTF. The CDR3 DNA reads TGTGCCAGCAGCTCCCGGAGGGGTCCCTATGGCTACACCTTC. This chain links TRBV7-8 with TRBJ1-2; TRBD1 might be the D (5 bases). Germline V gene sequence: CDR1 SGHVS, CDR2 FQNEAQ. The ends were cut back, 4 bases at V and 4 bases at J, with 13 bases in the middle. The CDR3 contains 14 residues.

The chain is built from TRBV27 and TRBJ1-2; no clear D. Trimming removed 6 bases at V and 7 bases at J, with 15 bases between. CDR3 length: 13 amino acids. In germline, CDR1 is MNHEY, CDR2 SMNVEV (reference sequence). The CDR3 region has the DNA TGTGCCAGCAGCCGAGAAGGCGGGAGTGGCTACACCTTC. It translates to CASSREGGSGYTF.

The chain links TRBV5-1 to TRBJ2-1; no firm D call. Germline V gene sequence: CDR1 SGHRS, CDR2 YFSETQ. Trimming removed 0 bases at V and 2 bases at J, with 21 bases between. CDR3 size: 19 residues. The CDR3 DNA follows: TGCGCCAGCAGCTTGGGAAGTCCCTACGTTCTTTCAACCTACAATGAGCAGTTCTTC. Translation: CASSLGSPYVLSTYNEQFF.

The V call is TRBV14, the J call TRBJ2-6; D not resolved. Germline V lookup: CDR1 SGHDN, CDR2 FVKESK. The CDR3 contains 14 residues. Trimming left V 3 bases short and J 5 bases short, with 8 bases between. The CDR3, as DNA: TGTGCCAGCAGCCAGGGCCTTAGGGCCAACGTCCTGACTTTC. Amino acid sequence: CASSQGLRANVLTF.

The rearrangement joins TRBV7-9 to TRBJ2-1; 12 bases agree with TRBD2. Germline-derived CDR1 and CDR2 are SEHNR and FQNEAQ (reference sequence). J lost 0 bases, V lost 5 bases, and 8 bases had no gene match. The CDR3 covers 18 residues. The CDR3 DNA follows: TGTGCCAGCAGCCCCGGGACTAGCGGGCGTCGCTCCTACAATGAGCAGTTCTTC. It yields the protein CASSPGTSGRRSYNEQFF.

This sequence joins TRBV19 and TRBJ2-2, with 7 nucleotides matching TRBD1. Looked up from germline, CDR1 is LNHDA and CDR2 is SQIVND (reference sequence). After removal of 8 bases from V and 4 bases from J, the junction contained 19 bases not matched to a gene. The CDR3 extends over 18 amino acids. The CDR3 DNA reads as TGTGCCAGTCTTCGTCGGGACAGACAATCCCTTGCCACCGGGGAGCTGTTTTTT. It codes for CASLRRDRQSLATGELFF.

The chain employs TRBV30 and TRBJ1-1, with D uncertain. V was pared by 1 base and J by 8 bases, with 8 bases between. Germline V gives CDR1 GTSNPN, CDR2 SVGIG (reference sequence). CDR3 length: 11 residues. As DNA, the CDR3 is TGTGCCTGGAGTGCACGCCGCGAAGCTTTCTTT. Translating it yields CAWSARREAFF.

The chain joins TRBV5-6 to TRBJ1-1; no clear D gene. Germline V lookup: CDR1 SGHDT, CDR2 YYEEEE. V was cut by 4 bases and J by 1 base, with 11 bases left in between. The CDR3 is 14 residues long. The CDR3 nucleotides are TGTGCCAGCAGCCCCAACGGCCCGAACACTGAAGCTTTCTTT. Translating gives CASSPNGPNTEAFF.

The chain is built from TRBV7-3 and TRBJ2-1; D perhaps matches TRBD1 (6 bases). CDR1 and CDR2 (germline): SGHTA, FQGTGA. This CDR3 is built from 14 residues. Trimming left V 0 bases short and J 5 bases short, with 8 bases between. The CDR3 region has the DNA TGTGCCAGCAGCTTAACGGGGGACAACAATGAGCAGTTCTTC. This gives the protein CASSLTGDNNEQFF.

This clone was seen a single time. This rearrangement joins TRBV6-5 to TRBJ1-1, with D perhaps matching TRBD1 (6 bases). V lost 5 bases, J lost 11 bases, and 15 bases lay in between. This CDR3 spans 12 amino acids. Per the germline V gene, CDR1 is MNHEY and CDR2 is SVGAGI. This chain's CDR3 is CASSERGAGAFF. CDR3 sequence (DNA): TGTGCCAGCAGTGAAAGGGGGGCCGGGGCTTTCTTT.

The chain couples TRBV6-6 to TRBJ1-1; tentative D call: TRBD1 (5 bases). This CDR3 contains 15 residues. V lost 2 bases and J lost 5, with 15 bases in between. The germline gives CDR1 MNHNY, CDR2 SVGAGI (reference sequence). CDR3 residues: CASSYGVGALTEAFF. The DNA of the CDR3 is TGTGCCAGCAGTTACGGGGTTGGGGCATTAACTGAAGCTTTCTTT.

CDR3 region: CASSLLRTSGKGFLYEQYF. The CDR3 DNA reads as TGTGCCAGCAGCCTCCTCCGGACTAGCGGGAAGGGTTTCCTCTACGAGCAGTACTTC. This chain joins TRBV7-8 and TRBJ2-7, with 12 nucleotides matching TRBD2. This CDR3 contains 19 residues. Germline lookup yields CDR1 SGHVS and CDR2 FQNEAQ. The V segment lost 5 bases and the J segment 3 bases; nucleotides outside the gene matches: 17.

This sequence joins TRBV27 and TRBJ2-1; the match to TRBD1 covers 9 bases. J gave up 6 bases and V 2 bases, and 8 bases lay outside the gene matches. CDR3 size: 16 residues. Germline V CDR1 and CDR2: MNHEY, SMNVEV (reference sequence). CDR3 in amino acids: CASSLERDRVFNEQFF. CDR3 sequence (DNA): TGTGCCAGCAGTTTAGAGCGGGACAGGGTCTTCAATGAGCAGTTCTTC.

For this clone: Relative to the germline gene, one junction end is altered; a read error may explain this. This chain connects TRBV4-3 to TRBJ2-5, with 9 bases lining up with TRBD1. Germline lookup yields CDR1 LGHNA and CDR2 YSLEER. The CDR3 has 16 amino acids. The CDR3 nucleotides read TGCGCCAGCAGTCAAGACTACAGGGGGCGTTGGGAGACCCAGTACTTC. Translating it yields CASSQDYRGRWETQYF.